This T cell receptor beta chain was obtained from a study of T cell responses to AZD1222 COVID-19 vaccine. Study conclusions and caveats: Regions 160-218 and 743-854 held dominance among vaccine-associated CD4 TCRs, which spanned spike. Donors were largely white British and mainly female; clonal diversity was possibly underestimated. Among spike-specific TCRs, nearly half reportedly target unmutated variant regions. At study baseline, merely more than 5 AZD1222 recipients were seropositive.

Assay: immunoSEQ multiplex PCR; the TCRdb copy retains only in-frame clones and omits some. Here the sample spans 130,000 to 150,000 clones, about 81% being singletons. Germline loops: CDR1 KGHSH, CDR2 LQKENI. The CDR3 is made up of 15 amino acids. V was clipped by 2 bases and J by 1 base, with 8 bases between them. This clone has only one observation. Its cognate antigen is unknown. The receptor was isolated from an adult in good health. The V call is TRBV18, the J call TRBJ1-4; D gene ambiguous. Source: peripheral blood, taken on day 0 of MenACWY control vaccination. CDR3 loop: CASSPNPLTNEKLFF. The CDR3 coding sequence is TGTGCCAGCTCACCAAACCCCCTAACTAATGAAAAACTGTTTTTT.